The source of this T cell receptor (beta chain) is a study of cytomegalovirus exposure and HLA in healthy donors. Findings and caveats of the study: Researchers reported in a later analysis that a missense DCLRE1C variant was tied to TCR beta V- and J-gene trimming. The later analysis indicated that the majority of CMV-associated TCR beta chains appeared HLA-restricted. Prior analysis indicated that the majority of TCR beta V segments exhibited productivity approximately 87% or approximately 30% of the time.

The CDR3 is 15 amino acids. Germline loops: CDR1 SGHNT, CDR2 YYREEE (reference sequence). V trimming: 6 bases; J trimming: 4 bases; junction bases outside the gene matches: 7. With respect to this clone: What it binds is unknown.

Use of 60 Vbeta and 13 Jbeta primers characterized the PCR. Repertoires were generated with immunoSEQ multiplex PCR, while TCRdb's copy carries only in-frame clones and drops some. The data contain more than 150,000 clones, roughly 80% of them singletons. Sequencing was done on a sample of PBMCs. This chain joins TRBV5-4 and TRBJ2-2, with TRBD2 matching over 9 bases. The TCR originated in a man between 50 and 59 years old in good health and CMV-seropositive. The DNA of the CDR3 is TGTGCCAGCACCCCCGGACTAGCGCGCACCGGGGAGCTGTTTTTT. It codes for CASTPGLARTGELFF.